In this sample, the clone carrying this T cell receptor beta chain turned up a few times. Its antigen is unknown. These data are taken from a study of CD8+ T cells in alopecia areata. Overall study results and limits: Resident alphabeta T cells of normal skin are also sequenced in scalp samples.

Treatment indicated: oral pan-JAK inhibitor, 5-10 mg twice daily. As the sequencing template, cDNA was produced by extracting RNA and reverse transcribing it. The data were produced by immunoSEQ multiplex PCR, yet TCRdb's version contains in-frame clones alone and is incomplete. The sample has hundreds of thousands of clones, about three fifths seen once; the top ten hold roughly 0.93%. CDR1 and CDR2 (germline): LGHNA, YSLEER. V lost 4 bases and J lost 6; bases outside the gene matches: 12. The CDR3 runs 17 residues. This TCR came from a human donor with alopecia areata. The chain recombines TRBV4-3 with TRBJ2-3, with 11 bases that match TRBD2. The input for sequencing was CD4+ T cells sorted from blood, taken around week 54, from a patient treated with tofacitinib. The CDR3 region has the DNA TGCGCCAGCAGCCTTAGTCCTAGCGGGGGGCGTTCGGATACGCAGTATTTT. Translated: CASSLSPSGGRSDTQYF.